This T cell receptor beta chain came from a study of tumor and adjacent non-tumor tissue in lung cancer. Overall study context: There were some 12 adenocarcinoma, a couple of squamous cell carcinoma and 1 small cell lung cancer cases. Study-level points and caveats: Top 100 clones took a larger repertoire share in normal lung. Shorter survival was associated with higher TCR diversity in tumors. TCR diversity was significantly greater in tumor than normal lung tissue.

The CDR3 consists of 13 residues. Between the trimmed V and J ends, which lost 5 bases and 5 bases, there was a span of 12 bases. The V gene's germline CDR1 is ENHRY and CDR2 SYGVKD. The template was RNA from unsorted bulk tissue. This non-tumor lung sample came from over 3 cm beyond the tumor edge. This clonotype appeared many times. The antigen remains unidentified. A modified ARM-PCR protocol with three rounds of nested PCR amplified TCRbeta. TCRdb ran MiXCR on the multiplex PCR reads and lists one entry per CDR3 protein. The data hold 40,000 to 55,000 distinct CDR3 sequences, with about 70% observed a single time.

The chain combines TRBV10-3 with TRBJ1-1, with D unclear. The receptor's source is a woman aged 60-70 years with non-small cell lung cancer. Material: distant non-tumor lung tissue. The CDR3, as DNA: TGTGCCATCAGTCCCGGCGCGGAGACTGAAGCTTTCTTT. It is translated as CAISPGAETEAFF.